This is a list of T cell receptor beta chains from one sample in a study of T-cell memory formation after mild COVID-19. TCRdb ran MiXCR on the 5' RACE reads and lists one entry per CDR3 protein. In the table there are about half a million distinct CDR3 sequences, around a sixth of which are singletons. Sequencing used PBMCs or a T cell subset sorted from them (not recorded which). The source of these receptors is an adult woman who had mild COVID-19 (a few samples of this study predate the infection). Cell type and time point are not known. The CDR3 runs from the conserved cysteine through the conserved F or W. The order of the fields is J gene, V gene, clone size, D gene, CDR3 protein, CDR3 DNA. D genes are given only for firm matches. Not every row has a clone size; where given, it reads once, few, many or a size class.

j_gene: TRBJ2-1
v_gene: TRBV7-3
abundance: many
d_gene: .
CDR3aa: CASSPDNHNEQFF
CDR3nt: TGTGCCAGCAGTCCGGACAACCACAATGAGCAGTTCTTC

j_gene: TRBJ2-7
v_gene: TRBV29-1
abundance: .
d_gene: TRBD1
CDR3aa: CSVAGGEYEQYF
CDR3nt: TGCAGCGTTGCAGGGGGAGAGTACGAGCAGTACTTC

j_gene: TRBJ1-2
v_gene: TRBV24-1
abundance: few
d_gene: .
CDR3aa: CATSDGDGYTF
CDR3nt: TGTGCCACCAGTGATGGGGATGGCTACACCTTC

j_gene: TRBJ2-2
v_gene: TRBV5-4
abundance: few
d_gene: .
CDR3aa: CASSFGRPPWELFF
CDR3nt: TGTGCCAGCAGCTTTGGCAGACCTCCGTGGGAGCTGTTTTTT

j_gene: TRBJ1-2
v_gene: TRBV6-5
abundance: few
d_gene: .
CDR3aa: CASRRGAHYGYTF
CDR3nt: TGTGCCAGCCGACGTGGGGCGCACTATGGCTACACCTTC

j_gene: TRBJ2-7
v_gene: TRBV12-3/TRBV12-4
abundance: .
d_gene: TRBD1
CDR3aa: CASRDTGGQREQYF
CDR3nt: TGTGCCAGCAGGGATACAGGGGGCCAAAGGGAGCAGTACTTC

j_gene: TRBJ1-2
v_gene: TRBV24-1
abundance: few
d_gene: .
CDR3aa: CATSDSGFNYGYTF
CDR3nt: TGTGCCACCAGTGATTCAGGGTTCAACTATGGCTACACCTTC

j_gene: TRBJ2-7
v_gene: TRBV20-1
abundance: .
d_gene: .
CDR3aa: CSASSDRGPPYEQYF
CDR3nt: TGCAGTGCCTCTAGCGACCGGGGCCCCCCCTACGAGCAGTACTTC

j_gene: TRBJ1-5
v_gene: TRBV5-1
abundance: .
d_gene: .
CDR3aa: CASSLAPGTNQPQHF
CDR3nt: TGCGCCAGCAGCTTGGCACCCGGGACCAATCAGCCCCAGCATTTT

j_gene: TRBJ2-1
v_gene: TRBV2
abundance: few
d_gene: .
CDR3aa: CASSVAEAGAGQFF
CDR3nt: TGTGCCAGCAGTGTGGCGGAGGCAGGGGCTGGGCAGTTCTTC

j_gene: TRBJ2-7
v_gene: TRBV7-2
abundance: few
d_gene: TRBD2
CDR3aa: CASSLGVMGASGRAYEQYF
CDR3nt: TGTGCCAGCAGCTTAGGCGTTATGGGGGCTAGCGGGAGGGCCTACGAGCAGTACTTC

j_gene: TRBJ2-1
v_gene: TRBV12-3/TRBV12-4
abundance: few
d_gene: TRBD2
CDR3aa: CASSLAAEVNEQFF
CDR3nt: TGTGCCAGCAGTCTAGCGGCTGAGGTGAATGAGCAGTTCTTC

j_gene: TRBJ2-3
v_gene: TRBV9
abundance: many
d_gene: .
CDR3aa: CASGQNPLDTQYF
CDR3nt: TGTGCCAGTGGACAGAACCCCCTAGATACGCAGTATTTT

j_gene: TRBJ2-1
v_gene: TRBV7-2
abundance: many
d_gene: .
CDR3aa: CASSLRALSLGDEQFF
CDR3nt: TGTGCCAGCAGCCTTCGGGCCTTGTCCTTGGGCGATGAGCAGTTCTTC

j_gene: TRBJ2-4
v_gene: TRBV3-1
abundance: .
d_gene: TRBD1
CDR3aa: CASGETGGGNIQYF
CDR3nt: TGTGCCAGCGGGGAGACAGGGGGCGGGAACATTCAGTACTTC

j_gene: TRBJ1-1
v_gene: TRBV6-2/TRBV6-3
abundance: .
d_gene: .
CDR3aa: CASSYHWEAFF
CDR3nt: TGTGCCAGCAGTTATCATTGGGAAGCTTTCTTT

j_gene: TRBJ2-1
v_gene: TRBV5-1
abundance: few
d_gene: .
CDR3aa: CASSDKLSGDEQFF
CDR3nt: TGCGCCAGCAGCGACAAGCTCTCGGGTGATGAGCAGTTCTTC

j_gene: TRBJ2-2
v_gene: TRBV5-6
abundance: .
d_gene: .
CDR3aa: CASSRTPGSPGELFF
CDR3nt: TGTGCCAGCAGCCGAACCCCGGGGTCGCCCGGGGAGCTGTTTTTT

j_gene: TRBJ1-2
v_gene: TRBV9
abundance: .
d_gene: .
CDR3aa: CASSVRVNYGYTF
CDR3nt: TGTGCCAGCAGCGTACGGGTGAACTATGGCTACACCTTC

j_gene: TRBJ2-3
v_gene: TRBV18
abundance: few
d_gene: .
CDR3aa: CASSRPNTDTQYF
CDR3nt: TGTGCCAGCTCACGTCCAAACACAGATACGCAGTATTTT

j_gene: TRBJ1-5
v_gene: TRBV7-8
abundance: .
d_gene: .
CDR3aa: CASSFNVGNQPQHF
CDR3nt: TGTGCCAGCAGCTTTAACGTAGGGAATCAGCCCCAGCATTTT

j_gene: TRBJ2-7
v_gene: TRBV5-1
abundance: .
d_gene: .
CDR3aa: CASSLEDSSHEQYF
CDR3nt: TGCGCCAGCAGCTTGGAGGATAGCTCCCACGAGCAGTACTTC

j_gene: TRBJ2-3
v_gene: TRBV28
abundance: .
d_gene: TRBD2
CDR3aa: CASTLLPGLAEHTQYF
CDR3nt: TGTGCCAGCACCCTCCTGCCGGGACTAGCGGAGCATACGCAGTATTTT

j_gene: TRBJ2-7
v_gene: TRBV16
abundance: .
d_gene: TRBD1
CDR3aa: CASSQRDRSYEQYF
CDR3nt: TGTGCCAGCAGCCAACGGGACAGGTCCTACGAGCAGTACTTC

j_gene: TRBJ2-1
v_gene: TRBV9
abundance: .
d_gene: TRBD2
CDR3aa: CASSVQAGESYNEQFF
CDR3nt: TGTGCCAGCAGCGTACAAGCGGGGGAGTCCTACAATGAGCAGTTCTTC

j_gene: TRBJ1-1
v_gene: TRBV29-1
abundance: .
d_gene: .
CDR3aa: CSVERRLNTEAFF
CDR3nt: TGCAGCGTTGAACGGAGACTTAACACTGAAGCTTTCTTT

j_gene: TRBJ1-2
v_gene: TRBV3-1
abundance: few
d_gene: .
CDR3aa: CASSQYQESNYGYTF
CDR3nt: TGTGCCAGCAGCCAATATCAGGAATCTAACTATGGCTACACCTTC

j_gene: TRBJ2-7
v_gene: TRBV21-1
abundance: many
d_gene: .
CDR3aa: CASSKGEDRLFYEQYF
CDR3nt: TGTGCCAGCAGCAAAGGGGAGGACAGGTTATTCTACGAGCAGTACTTC

j_gene: TRBJ2-2
v_gene: TRBV7-9
abundance: many
d_gene: .
CDR3aa: CASRPRRPSELFF
CDR3nt: TGTGCCAGCAGACCTAGGCGGCCGTCGGAGCTGTTTTTT